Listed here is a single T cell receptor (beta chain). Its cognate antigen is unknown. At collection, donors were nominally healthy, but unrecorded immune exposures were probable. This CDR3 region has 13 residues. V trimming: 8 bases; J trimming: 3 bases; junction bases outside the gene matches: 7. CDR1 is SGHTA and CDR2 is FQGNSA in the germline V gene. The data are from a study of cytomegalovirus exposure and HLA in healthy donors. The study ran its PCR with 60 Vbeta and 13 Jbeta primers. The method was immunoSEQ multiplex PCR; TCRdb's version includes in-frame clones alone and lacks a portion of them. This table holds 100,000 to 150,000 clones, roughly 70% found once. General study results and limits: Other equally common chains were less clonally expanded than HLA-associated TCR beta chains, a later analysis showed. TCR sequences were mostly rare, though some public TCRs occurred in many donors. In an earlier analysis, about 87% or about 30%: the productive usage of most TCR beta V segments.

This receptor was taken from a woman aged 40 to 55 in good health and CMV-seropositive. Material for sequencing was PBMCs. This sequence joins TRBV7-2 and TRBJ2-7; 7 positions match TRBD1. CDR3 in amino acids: CASGKRDSYEQYF. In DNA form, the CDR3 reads TGTGCCAGCGGTAAACGGGACAGCTACGAGCAGTACTTC. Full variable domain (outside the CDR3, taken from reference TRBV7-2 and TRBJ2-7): GAGVSQSPSNKVTEKGKDVELRCDPISGHTALYWYRQSLGQGLEFLIYFQGNSAPDKSGLPSDRFSAERTGGSVSTLTIQRTQQEDSAVYLCASGKRDSYEQYFGPGTRLTVT.